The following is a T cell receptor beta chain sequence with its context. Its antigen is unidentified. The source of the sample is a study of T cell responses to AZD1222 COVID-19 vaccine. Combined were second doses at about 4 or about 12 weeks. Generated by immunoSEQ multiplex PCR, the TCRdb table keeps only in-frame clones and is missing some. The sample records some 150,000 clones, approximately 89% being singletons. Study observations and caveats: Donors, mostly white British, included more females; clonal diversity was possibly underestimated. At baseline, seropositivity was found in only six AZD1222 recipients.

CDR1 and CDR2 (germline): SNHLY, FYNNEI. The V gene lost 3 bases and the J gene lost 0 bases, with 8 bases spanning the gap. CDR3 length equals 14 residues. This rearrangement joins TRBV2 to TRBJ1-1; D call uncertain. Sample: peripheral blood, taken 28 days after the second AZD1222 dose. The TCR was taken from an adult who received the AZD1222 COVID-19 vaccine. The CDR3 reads CASSDGSLNTEAFF. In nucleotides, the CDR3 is TGTGCCAGCAGTGACGGCAGCCTGAACACTGAAGCTTTCTTT.